This TCR beta chain is from a study of T cell responses to AZD1222 COVID-19 vaccine. Study-wide results and limits: Among vaccine-associated CD4 TCRs, coverage spanned spike, with dominance at 160-218 and 743-854. In a largely white British group with more females than males, clonal diversity was possibly underestimated.

Using immunoSEQ multiplex PCR, the repertoire was profiled, and TCRdb retains in-frame clones only, with some absent. The data show 90,000 to 120,000 clones, 90% to 95% seen once. Of note for this clone: Its matching antigen is unknown.

Deletions cut 5 bases from V and 5 bases from J, with 12 bases between. Germline loops: CDR1 MNHEY, CDR2 SVGAGI. The CDR3 contains 14 residues. The chain couples TRBV6-5 to TRBJ2-2; D not certain. The material was peripheral blood, obtained on day 0 of AZD1222 vaccination. This TCR was sampled from an adult in good health. The chain's CDR3 is CASSNTPATGELFF. For the CDR3, the DNA is TGTGCCAGCAGTAATACCCCCGCTACCGGGGAGCTGTTTTTT.